This T cell receptor (beta chain) originates from a study of memory CD4+ T cells and cytomegalovirus serostatus. This CDR3 region has 16 residues. Trimming pared 0 bases from V and 0 bases from J, leaving 9 bases between. The V gene's germline CDR1 is LNHDA and CDR2 SQIVND (reference sequence). Single viable CD3+CD4+CD8-CD45RO+ cells were sorted as the memory CD4+ T cells. Profiled with immunoSEQ multiplex PCR; TCRdb holds only in-frame clones, not every one. This repertoire shows fewer than 50,000 clones, 70% to 80% found once; its top ten account for roughly 5.7%. The sample consisted of memory CD4+ T cells from blood. The rearrangement uses TRBV19 and TRBJ2-1, with D maybe TRBD2 (5 bases). The clonotype was recovered from an adult in good health and CMV-seropositive. The CDR3 here is CASSIDPRGSYNEQFF. The CDR3 DNA reads TGTGCCAGTAGTATAGATCCCCGGGGCTCCTACAATGAGCAGTTCTTC.